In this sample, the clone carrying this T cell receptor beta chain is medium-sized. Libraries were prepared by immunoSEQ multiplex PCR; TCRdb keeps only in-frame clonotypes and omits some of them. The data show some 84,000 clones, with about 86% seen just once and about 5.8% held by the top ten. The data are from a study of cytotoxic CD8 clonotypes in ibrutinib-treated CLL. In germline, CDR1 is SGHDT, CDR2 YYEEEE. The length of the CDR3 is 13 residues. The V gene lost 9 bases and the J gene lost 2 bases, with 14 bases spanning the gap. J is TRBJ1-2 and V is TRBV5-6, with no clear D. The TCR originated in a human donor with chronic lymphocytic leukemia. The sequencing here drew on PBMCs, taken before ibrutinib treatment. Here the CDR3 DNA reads TGTGCCACCAAGATCTCCGGGAACTATGGCTACACCTTC. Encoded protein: CATKISGNYGYTF.